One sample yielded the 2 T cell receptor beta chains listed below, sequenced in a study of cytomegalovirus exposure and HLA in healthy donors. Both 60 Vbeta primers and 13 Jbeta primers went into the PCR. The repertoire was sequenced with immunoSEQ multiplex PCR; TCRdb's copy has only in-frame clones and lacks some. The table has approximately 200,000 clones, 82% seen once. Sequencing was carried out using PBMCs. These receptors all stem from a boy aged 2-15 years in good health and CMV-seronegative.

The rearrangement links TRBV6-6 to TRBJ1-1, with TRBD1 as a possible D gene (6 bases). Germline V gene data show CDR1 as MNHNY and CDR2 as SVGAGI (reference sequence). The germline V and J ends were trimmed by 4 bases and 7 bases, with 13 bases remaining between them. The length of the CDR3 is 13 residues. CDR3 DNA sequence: TGTGCCAGCAGTTCCTCCGGGACAAATGAAGCTTTCTTT. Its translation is CASSSSGTNEAFF.

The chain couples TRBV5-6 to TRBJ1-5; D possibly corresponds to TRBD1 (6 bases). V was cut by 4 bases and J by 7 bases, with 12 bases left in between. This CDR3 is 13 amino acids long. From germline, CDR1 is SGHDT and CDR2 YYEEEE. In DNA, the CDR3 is TGTGCCAGCAGCCCACAGGGACGCCAGCCCCAGCATTTT. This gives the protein CASSPQGRQPQHF.